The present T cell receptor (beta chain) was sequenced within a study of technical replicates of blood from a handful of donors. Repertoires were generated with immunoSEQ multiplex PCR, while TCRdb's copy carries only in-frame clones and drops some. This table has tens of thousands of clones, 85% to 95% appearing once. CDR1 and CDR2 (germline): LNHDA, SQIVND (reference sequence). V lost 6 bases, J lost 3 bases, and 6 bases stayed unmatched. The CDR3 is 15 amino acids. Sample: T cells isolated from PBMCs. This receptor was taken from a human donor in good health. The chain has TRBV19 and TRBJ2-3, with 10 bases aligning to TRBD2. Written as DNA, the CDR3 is TGTGCCAGTAGCTTAACTAGCGGGACAACAGATACGCAGTATTTT. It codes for CASSLTSGTTDTQYF.